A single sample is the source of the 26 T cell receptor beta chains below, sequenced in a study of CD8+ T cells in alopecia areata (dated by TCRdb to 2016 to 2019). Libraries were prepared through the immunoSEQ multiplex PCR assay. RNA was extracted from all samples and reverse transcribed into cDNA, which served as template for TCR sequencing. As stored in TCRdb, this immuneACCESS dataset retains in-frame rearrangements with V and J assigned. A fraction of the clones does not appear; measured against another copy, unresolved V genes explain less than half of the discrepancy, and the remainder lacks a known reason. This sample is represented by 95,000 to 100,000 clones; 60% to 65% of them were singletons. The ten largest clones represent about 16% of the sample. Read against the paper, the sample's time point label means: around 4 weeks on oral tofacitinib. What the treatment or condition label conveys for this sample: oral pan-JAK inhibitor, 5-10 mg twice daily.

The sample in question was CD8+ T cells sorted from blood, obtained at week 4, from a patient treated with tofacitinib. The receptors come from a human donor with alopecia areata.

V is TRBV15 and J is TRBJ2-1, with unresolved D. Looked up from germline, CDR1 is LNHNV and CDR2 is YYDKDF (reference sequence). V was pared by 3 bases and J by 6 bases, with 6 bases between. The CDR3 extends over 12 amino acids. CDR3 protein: CATSREINEQFF. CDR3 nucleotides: TGTGCCACCAGCAGGGAAATCAATGAGCAGTTCTTC.

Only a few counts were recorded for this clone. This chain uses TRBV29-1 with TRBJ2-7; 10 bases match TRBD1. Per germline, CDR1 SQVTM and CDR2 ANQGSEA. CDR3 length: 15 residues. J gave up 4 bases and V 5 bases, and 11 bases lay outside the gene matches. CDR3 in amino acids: CSVPAPGQGMYEQYF. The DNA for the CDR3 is TGCAGCGTTCCTGCGCCGGGACAGGGGATGTACGAGCAGTACTTC.

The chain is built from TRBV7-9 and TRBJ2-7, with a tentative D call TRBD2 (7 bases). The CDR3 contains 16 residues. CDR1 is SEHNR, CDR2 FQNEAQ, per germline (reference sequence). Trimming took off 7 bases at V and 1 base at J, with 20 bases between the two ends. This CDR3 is CASTEGGRGISYEQYF. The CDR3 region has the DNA TGTGCCAGCACCGAAGGGGGGCGGGGGATTTCCTACGAGCAGTACTTC.

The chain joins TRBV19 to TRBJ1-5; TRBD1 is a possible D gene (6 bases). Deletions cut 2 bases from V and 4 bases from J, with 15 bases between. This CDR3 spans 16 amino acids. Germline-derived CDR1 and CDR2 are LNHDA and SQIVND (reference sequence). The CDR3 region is CASSIRGQVENQPQHF. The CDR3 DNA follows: TGTGCCAGTAGTATACGGGGGCAGGTTGAGAATCAGCCCCAGCATTTT.

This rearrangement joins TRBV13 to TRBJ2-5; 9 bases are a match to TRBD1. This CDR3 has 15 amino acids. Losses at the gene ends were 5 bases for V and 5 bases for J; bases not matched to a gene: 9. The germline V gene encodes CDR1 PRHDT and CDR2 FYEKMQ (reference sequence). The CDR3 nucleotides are TGTGCCAGCAGCCACCACACGACAGGGGGGGAGACCCAGTACTTC. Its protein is CASSHHTTGGETQYF.

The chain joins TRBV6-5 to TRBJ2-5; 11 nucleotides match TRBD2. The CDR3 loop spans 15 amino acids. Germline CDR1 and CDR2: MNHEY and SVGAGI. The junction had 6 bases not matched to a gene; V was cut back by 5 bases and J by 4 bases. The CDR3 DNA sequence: TGTGCCAGCAGTACGACTAGCGGGATTGGAGAGACCCAGTACTTC. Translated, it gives CASSTTSGIGETQYF.

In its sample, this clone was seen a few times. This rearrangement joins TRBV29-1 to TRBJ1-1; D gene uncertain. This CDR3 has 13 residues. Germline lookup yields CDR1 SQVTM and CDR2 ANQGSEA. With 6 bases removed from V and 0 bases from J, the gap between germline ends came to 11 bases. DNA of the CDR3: TGCAGCGTGCATCTAGGACTGAACACTGAAGCTTTCTTT. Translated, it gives CSVHLGLNTEAFF.

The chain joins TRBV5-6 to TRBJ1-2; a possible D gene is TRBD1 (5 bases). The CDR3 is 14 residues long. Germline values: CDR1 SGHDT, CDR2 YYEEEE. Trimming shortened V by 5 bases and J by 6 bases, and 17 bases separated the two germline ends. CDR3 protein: CASRELGAADGYTF. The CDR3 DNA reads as TGTGCCAGCAGGGAGCTTGGGGCAGCGGATGGCTACACCTTC.

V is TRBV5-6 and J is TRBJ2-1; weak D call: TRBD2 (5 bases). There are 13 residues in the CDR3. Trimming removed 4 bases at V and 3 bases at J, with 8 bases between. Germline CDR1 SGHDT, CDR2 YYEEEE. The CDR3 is CASSTTSYNEQFF. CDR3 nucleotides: TGTGCCAGCAGCACCACTAGCTACAATGAGCAGTTCTTC.

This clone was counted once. CDR3 DNA sequence: TGTGCCAGCAGTGCCGGACAGGGCTACGAGCAGTACTTC. It codes for CASSAGQGYEQYF. The chain employs TRBV28 and TRBJ2-7, with 8 bases fitting TRBD1. Germline V lookup: CDR1 MDHEN, CDR2 SYDVKM. V shed 5 bases and J 3 bases; nucleotides not matched to a gene: 3. There are 13 residues in the CDR3.

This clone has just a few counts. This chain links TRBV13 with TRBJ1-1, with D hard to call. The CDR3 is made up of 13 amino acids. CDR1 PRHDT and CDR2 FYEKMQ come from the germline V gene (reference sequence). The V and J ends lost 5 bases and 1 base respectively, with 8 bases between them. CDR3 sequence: CASSPRQNTEAFF. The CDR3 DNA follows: TGTGCCAGCAGCCCGAGACAGAACACTGAAGCTTTCTTT.

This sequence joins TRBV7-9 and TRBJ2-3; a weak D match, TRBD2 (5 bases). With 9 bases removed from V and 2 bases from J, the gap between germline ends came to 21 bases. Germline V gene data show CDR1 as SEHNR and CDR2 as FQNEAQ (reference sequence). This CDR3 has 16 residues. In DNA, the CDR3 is TGTGCCAGTATAAATCTAACTAGTCTCCTCACAGATACGCAGTATTTT. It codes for CASINLTSLLTDTQYF.

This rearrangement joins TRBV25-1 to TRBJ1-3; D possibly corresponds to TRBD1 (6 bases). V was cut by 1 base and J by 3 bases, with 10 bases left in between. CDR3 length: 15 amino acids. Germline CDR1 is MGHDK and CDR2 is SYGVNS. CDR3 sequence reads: CASSESGAYGNTIYF. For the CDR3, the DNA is TGTGCCAGCAGTGAATCGGGGGCGTATGGAAACACCATATATTTT.

CDR3 sequence: CASTPPAGGHLLGETQYF. The CDR3 coding sequence is TGTGCCAGCACCCCGCCAGCGGGGGGGCATCTTCTTGGAGAGACCCAGTACTTC. The chain uses TRBV7-2 and TRBJ2-5, with 10 bases aligning to TRBD2. Germline CDR1 SGHTA, CDR2 FQGNSA. Unmatched junction bases numbered 18, after V lost 7 bases and J lost 4 bases. The CDR3 extends over 18 amino acids.

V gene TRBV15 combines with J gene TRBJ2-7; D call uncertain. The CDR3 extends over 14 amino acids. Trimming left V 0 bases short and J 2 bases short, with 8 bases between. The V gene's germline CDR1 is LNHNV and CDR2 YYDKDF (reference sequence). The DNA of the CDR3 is TGTGCCACCAGCAGAGATATGGGGACCTACGAGCAGTACTTC. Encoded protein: CATSRDMGTYEQYF. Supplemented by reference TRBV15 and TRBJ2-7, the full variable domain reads DAMVIQNPRYQVTQFGKPVTLSCSQTLNHNVMYWYQQKSSQAPKLLFHYYDKDFNNEADTPDNFQSRRPNTSFCFLDIRSPGLGDTAMYLCATSRDMGTYEQYFGPGTRLTVT.

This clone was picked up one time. The CDR3 DNA sequence: TGCGCCAGCAGCTTGGGGACTAGCGGGAGTATCTACGAGCAGTACTTC. Translated: CASSLGTSGSIYEQYF. The chain combines TRBV5-1 with TRBJ2-7; 13 positions match TRBD2. Germline V gives CDR1 SGHRS, CDR2 YFSETQ. V lost 0 bases, J lost 3 bases, and 3 bases stayed unmatched. The CDR3 spans 16 residues.

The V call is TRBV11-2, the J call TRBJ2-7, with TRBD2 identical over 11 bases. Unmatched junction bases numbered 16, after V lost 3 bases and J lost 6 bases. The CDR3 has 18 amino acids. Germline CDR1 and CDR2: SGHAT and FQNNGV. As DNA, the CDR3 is TGTGCCAGCAGCTTTAGCCTCCGAATAGCGGGGGGGCAATTCGAGCAGTACTTC. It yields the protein CASSFSLRIAGGQFEQYF.

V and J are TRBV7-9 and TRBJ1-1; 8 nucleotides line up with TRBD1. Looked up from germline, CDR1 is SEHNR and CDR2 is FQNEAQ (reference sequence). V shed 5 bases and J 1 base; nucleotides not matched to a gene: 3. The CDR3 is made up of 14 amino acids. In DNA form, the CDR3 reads TGTGCCAGCAGCGGAGGACAGGGGAACACTGAAGCTTTCTTT. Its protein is CASSGGQGNTEAFF.

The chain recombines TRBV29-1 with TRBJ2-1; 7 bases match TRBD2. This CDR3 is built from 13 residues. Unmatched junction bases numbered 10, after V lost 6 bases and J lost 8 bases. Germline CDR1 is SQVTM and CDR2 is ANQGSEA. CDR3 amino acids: CSVGGNVWDEQFF. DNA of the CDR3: TGCAGCGTGGGGGGGAACGTCTGGGATGAGCAGTTCTTC.

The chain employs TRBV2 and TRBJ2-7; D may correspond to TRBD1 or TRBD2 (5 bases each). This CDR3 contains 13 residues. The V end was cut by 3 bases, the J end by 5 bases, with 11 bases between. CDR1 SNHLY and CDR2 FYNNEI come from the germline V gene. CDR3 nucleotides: TGTGCCAGCAGTGAGGGGGATTACAACGAGCAGTACTTC. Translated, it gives CASSEGDYNEQYF.

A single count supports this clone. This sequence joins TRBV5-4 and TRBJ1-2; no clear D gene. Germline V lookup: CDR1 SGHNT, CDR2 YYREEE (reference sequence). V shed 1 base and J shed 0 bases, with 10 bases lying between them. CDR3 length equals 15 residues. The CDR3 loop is CASSLIDGANYGYTF. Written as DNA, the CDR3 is TGTGCCAGCAGCTTGATAGACGGAGCTAACTATGGCTACACCTTC. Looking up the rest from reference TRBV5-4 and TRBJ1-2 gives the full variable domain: ETGVTQSPTHLIKTRGQQVTLRCSSQSGHNTVSWYQQALGQGPQFIFQYYREEENGRGNFPPRFSGLQFPNYSSELNVNALELDDSALYLCASSLIDGANYGYTFGSGTRLTVV.

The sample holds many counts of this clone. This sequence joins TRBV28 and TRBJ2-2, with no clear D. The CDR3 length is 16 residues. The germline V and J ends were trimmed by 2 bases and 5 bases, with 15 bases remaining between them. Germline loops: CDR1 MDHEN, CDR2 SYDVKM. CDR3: CASSLIVHSKTGELFF. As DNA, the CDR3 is TGTGCCAGCAGTTTAATCGTCCACTCAAAGACCGGGGAGCTGTTTTTT.

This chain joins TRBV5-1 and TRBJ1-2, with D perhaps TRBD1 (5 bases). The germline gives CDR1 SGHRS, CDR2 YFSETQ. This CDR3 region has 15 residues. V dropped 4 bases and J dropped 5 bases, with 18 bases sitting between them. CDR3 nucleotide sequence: TGCGCCAGCAGCAACACAGGCTGGATGGGATATGGCTACACCTTC. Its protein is CASSNTGWMGYGYTF. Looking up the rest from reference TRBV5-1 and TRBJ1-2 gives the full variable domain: KAGVTQTPRYLIKTRGQQVTLSCSPISGHRSVSWYQQTPGQGLQFLFEYFSETQRNKGNFPGRFSGRQFSNSRSEMNVSTLELGDSALYLCASSNTGWMGYGYTFGSGTRLTVV.

The CDR3 here is CASSWAGANTEAFF. As DNA, the CDR3 is TGCGCCAGCAGCTGGGCAGGGGCGAACACTGAAGCTTTCTTT. The V and J genes are TRBV4-1 and TRBJ1-1; the D gene is possibly TRBD1 (6 bases). This CDR3 is built from 14 residues. The V gene lost 5 bases and the J gene lost 1 base, with 11 bases spanning the gap. Germline V lookup: CDR1 MGHRA, CDR2 YSYEKL.

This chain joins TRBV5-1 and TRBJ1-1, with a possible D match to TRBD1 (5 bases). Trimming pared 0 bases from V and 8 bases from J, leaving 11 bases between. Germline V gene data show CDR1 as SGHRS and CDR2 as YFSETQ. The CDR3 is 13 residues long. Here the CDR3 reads CASSLGGLLEAFF. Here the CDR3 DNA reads TGCGCCAGCAGCTTGGGGGGACTCCTCGAAGCTTTCTTT.

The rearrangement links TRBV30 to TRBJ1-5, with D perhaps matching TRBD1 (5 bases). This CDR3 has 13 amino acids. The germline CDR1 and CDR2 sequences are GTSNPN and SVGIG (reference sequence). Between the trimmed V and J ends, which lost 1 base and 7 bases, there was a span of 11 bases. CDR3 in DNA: TGTGCCTGGAGTGAAGGGGTAGGACAGCCCCAGCATTTT. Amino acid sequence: CAWSEGVGQPQHF.